These 12 T cell receptor beta chains originate from one sample sequenced in a study of cytomegalovirus exposure and HLA in healthy donors. PCR employed 60 Vbeta and 13 Jbeta primers. Sequencing was performed with immunoSEQ multiplex PCR; in TCRdb, only in-frame clones are kept and a portion is missing. The repertoire includes 40,000 to 45,000 clones, roughly 51% of them detected once, and around 6% sits in the top ten. The material sequenced was PBMCs. All receptors derive from a man aged 60 to 69 in good health and CMV-seronegative.

The genes are TRBV6-1 and TRBJ1-4; D may be TRBD1 (5 bases). Trimming pared 7 bases from V and 0 bases from J, leaving 9 bases between. The CDR3 sequence is 14 residues long. Germline CDR1 reads MNHNS; CDR2 reads SASEGT. The CDR3 spells CASKRGATNEKLFF. The CDR3 nucleotides are TGTGCCAGCAAACGGGGGGCAACTAATGAAAAACTGTTTTTT.

V gene TRBV29-1 combines with J gene TRBJ2-5; tentative D call: TRBD1 (6 bases). The CDR3 loop spans 13 amino acids. Trimming shortened V by 6 bases and J by 2 bases, and 13 bases separated the two germline ends. The germline V gene encodes CDR1 SQVTM and CDR2 ANQGSEA. The CDR3: CSVDRHKQETQYF. CDR3 coding DNA: TGCAGCGTGGACAGACATAAACAAGAGACCCAGTACTTC. The entire variable domain, with the rest obtained from reference TRBV29-1 and TRBJ2-5, is as follows: SAVISQKPSRDICQRGTSLTIQCQVDSQVTMMFWYRQQPGQSLTLIATANQGSEATYESGFVIDKFPISRPNLTFSTLTVSNMSPEDSSIYLCSVDRHKQETQYFGPGTRLLVL.

This clone was picked up a small number of times. The DNA for the CDR3 is TGCGCCAGCAGCGAGCCGGGGAGTACCTATGGCTACACCTTC. It translates to CASSEPGSTYGYTF. The chain employs TRBV5-1 and TRBJ1-2, with unresolved D. Germline V CDR1 and CDR2: SGHRS, YFSETQ. Trimming removed 4 bases from V and 4 bases from J, with 14 bases in between. The CDR3 totals 14 residues. The complete variable domain, with remaining parts taken from reference TRBV5-1 and TRBJ1-2, reads KAGVTQTPRYLIKTRGQQVTLSCSPISGHRSVSWYQQTPGQGLQFLFEYFSETQRNKGNFPGRFSGRQFSNSRSEMNVSTLELGDSALYLCASSEPGSTYGYTFGSGTRLTVV.

The chain carries TRBV5-1 and TRBJ1-1; D uncertain. This CDR3 is built from 14 residues. The ends were cut back, 0 bases at V and 4 bases at J, with 10 bases in the middle. Germline assignment: CDR1 SGHRS and CDR2 YFSETQ. The CDR3: CASSLGGPSTEAFF. CDR3 coding DNA: TGCGCCAGCAGCTTGGGAGGCCCCAGCACTGAAGCTTTCTTT.

The chain carries TRBV25-1 and TRBJ2-7, with D possibly TRBD2 on 6 matching bases. CDR1 and CDR2 from the germline V gene are MGHDK and SYGVNS. The CDR3 has 14 residues. V was clipped by 5 bases and J by 6 bases, with 17 bases between them. The CDR3 sequence: CASSPPRMGGEQYF. The CDR3 bases are TGTGCCAGCAGTCCCCCCAGGATGGGAGGCGAGCAGTACTTC.

This clone was seen a handful of times. The chain links TRBV27 to TRBJ2-2; the D is unclear. CDR1 and CDR2 (germline): MNHEY, SMNVEV (reference sequence). The CDR3 is 13 amino acids. Trimming took off 3 bases at V and 5 bases at J, with 7 bases between the two ends. The CDR3 protein is CASSFLSTGELFF. CDR3 DNA: TGTGCCAGCAGTTTTCTTAGTACCGGGGAGCTGTTTTTT.

The chain recombines TRBV28 with TRBJ2-7, with 7 bases lining up with TRBD2. CDR3 size: 13 residues. Germline assignment: CDR1 MDHEN and CDR2 SYDVKM. Trimming removed 7 bases from V and 7 bases from J; junction bases left unmatched: 10. The CDR3 bases are TGTGCCAGCATAGGGAGCGGGACTGAGGAGCAGTACTTC. It translates to CASIGSGTEEQYF.

V usage is TRBV30 and J usage is TRBJ2-7; 7 bases align to TRBD2. Germline V lookup: CDR1 GTSNPN, CDR2 SVGIG (reference sequence). The V gene end was trimmed by 0 bases and the J gene end by 0 bases; junction bases not matched to a gene: 5. The CDR3 totals 15 residues. The CDR3 DNA reads as TGTGCCTGGAGTGTAGTCGGGGGGAGCTCCTACGAGCAGTACTTC. It codes for CAWSVVGGSSYEQYF.

This sequence joins TRBV29-1 and TRBJ2-7; maybe TRBD1 (6 bases). Trimming took off 5 bases at V and 1 base at J, with 12 bases between the two ends. Looked up from germline, CDR1 is SQVTM and CDR2 is ANQGSEA. This CDR3 has 13 amino acids. Here the CDR3 reads CSVLSGDSYEQYF. The CDR3 bases are TGCAGCGTTTTATCAGGGGATTCCTACGAGCAGTACTTC.

The gene calls are TRBV2 and TRBJ2-5, with D possibly being TRBD2 (5 bases). V dropped 6 bases and J dropped 5 bases, with 10 bases sitting between them. This CDR3 contains 12 residues. Germline lookup yields CDR1 SNHLY and CDR2 FYNNEI. The chain's CDR3 is CASSEGHETQYF. The CDR3 DNA is TGTGCCAGCAGCGAGGGCCACGAGACCCAGTACTTC.

This clone was detected only a few times. This chain links TRBV15 with TRBJ1-1; possibly TRBD1 for D (5 bases). Trimming removed 4 bases at V and 10 bases at J, with 16 bases between. CDR3 length equals 13 residues. Germline values: CDR1 LNHNV, CDR2 YYDKDF (reference sequence). The CDR3 reads CATSNTRGRGAFF. The CDR3 nucleotides read TGTGCCACCAGCAATACTCGGGGGAGGGGAGCTTTCTTT. Combining the CDR3 with reference TRBV15 and TRBJ1-1 gives the whole variable domain DAMVIQNPRYQVTQFGKPVTLSCSQTLNHNVMYWYQQKSSQAPKLLFHYYDKDFNNEADTPDNFQSRRPNTSFCFLDIRSPGLGDTAMYLCATSNTRGRGAFFGQGTRLTVV.

This chain connects TRBV2 to TRBJ1-1, with 9 bases matching TRBD1. CDR1 and CDR2 (germline): SNHLY, FYNNEI. Losses at the gene ends were 6 bases for V and 3 bases for J; bases not matched to a gene: 11. There are 16 residues in the CDR3. The CDR3 region is CASSPGPGQGYTEAFF. The CDR3 DNA follows: TGTGCCAGCAGCCCAGGTCCGGGACAGGGTTACACTGAAGCTTTCTTT.